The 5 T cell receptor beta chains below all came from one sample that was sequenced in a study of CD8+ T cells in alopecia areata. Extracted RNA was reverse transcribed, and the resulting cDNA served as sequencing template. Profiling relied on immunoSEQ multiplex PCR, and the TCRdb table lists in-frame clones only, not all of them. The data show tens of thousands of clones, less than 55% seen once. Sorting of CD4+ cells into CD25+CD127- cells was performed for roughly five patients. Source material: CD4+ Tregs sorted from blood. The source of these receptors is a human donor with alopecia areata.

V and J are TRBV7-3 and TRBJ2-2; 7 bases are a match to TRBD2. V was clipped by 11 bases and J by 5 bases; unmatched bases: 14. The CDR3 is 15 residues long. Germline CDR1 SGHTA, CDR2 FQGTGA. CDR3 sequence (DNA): TGTGCCGTACCGAAAGACGGGGGGAATACCGGGGAGCTGTTTTTT. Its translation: CAVPKDGGNTGELFF.

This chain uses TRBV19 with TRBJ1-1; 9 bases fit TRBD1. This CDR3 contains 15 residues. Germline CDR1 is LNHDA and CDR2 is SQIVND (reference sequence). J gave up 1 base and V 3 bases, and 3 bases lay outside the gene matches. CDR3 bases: TGTGCCAGTAGTATGGACAGGGGAGGGAACACTGAAGCTTTCTTT. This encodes CASSMDRGGNTEAFF. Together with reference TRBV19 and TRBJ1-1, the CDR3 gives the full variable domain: DGGITQSPKYLFRKEGQNVTLSCEQNLNHDAMYWYRQDPGQGLRLIYYSQIVNDFQKGDIAEGYSVSREKKESFPLTVTSAQKNPTAFYLCASSMDRGGNTEAFFGQGTRLTVV.

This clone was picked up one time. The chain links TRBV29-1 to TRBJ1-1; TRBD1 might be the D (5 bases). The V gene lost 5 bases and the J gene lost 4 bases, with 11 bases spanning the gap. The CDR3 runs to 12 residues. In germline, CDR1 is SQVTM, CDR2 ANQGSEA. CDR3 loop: CSVSEGFTEAFF. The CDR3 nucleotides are TGCAGCGTTTCGGAGGGGTTCACTGAAGCTTTCTTT.

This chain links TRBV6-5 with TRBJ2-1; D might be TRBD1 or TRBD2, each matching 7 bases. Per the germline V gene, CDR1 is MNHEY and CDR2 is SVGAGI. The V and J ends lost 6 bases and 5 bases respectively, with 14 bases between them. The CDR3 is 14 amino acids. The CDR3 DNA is TGTGCCAGCAGCAGGACTAGGGGGCACAATGAGCAGTTCTTC. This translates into CASSRTRGHNEQFF.

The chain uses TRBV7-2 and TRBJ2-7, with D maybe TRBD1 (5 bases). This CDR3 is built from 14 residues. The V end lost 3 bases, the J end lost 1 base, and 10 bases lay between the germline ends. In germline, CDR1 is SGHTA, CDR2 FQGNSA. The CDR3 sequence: CASSLKTASYEQYF. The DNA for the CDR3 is TGTGCCAGCAGCTTGAAGACAGCTTCCTACGAGCAGTACTTC.